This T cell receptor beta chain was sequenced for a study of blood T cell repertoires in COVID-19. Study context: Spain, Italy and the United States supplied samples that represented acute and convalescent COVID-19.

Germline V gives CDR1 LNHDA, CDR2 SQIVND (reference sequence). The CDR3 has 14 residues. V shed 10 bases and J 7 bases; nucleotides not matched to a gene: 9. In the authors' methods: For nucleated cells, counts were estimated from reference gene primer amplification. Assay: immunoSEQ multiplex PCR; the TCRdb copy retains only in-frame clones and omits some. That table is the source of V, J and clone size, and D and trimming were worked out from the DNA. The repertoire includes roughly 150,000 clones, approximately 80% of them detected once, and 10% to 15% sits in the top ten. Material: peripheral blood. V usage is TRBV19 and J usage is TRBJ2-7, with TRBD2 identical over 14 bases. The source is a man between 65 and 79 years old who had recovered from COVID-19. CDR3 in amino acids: CATRGLAGAGEQYF. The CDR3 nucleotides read TGTGCCACCCGGGGACTAGCGGGAGCGGGGGAGCAGTACTTC.